These 28 T cell receptor beta chains share one sample of origin, sequenced in a study of T cell clonotyping in hematopoietic cell transplantation (dated by TCRdb to the early 2020s). The library relied on the immunoSEQ multiplex PCR assay. TCRdb retrieved this table from immuneACCESS and kept in-frame rearrangements only. Not all clones are present; in checked studies, unresolved V genes account for under half, and no reason is known for the remainder. This sample holds 70,000 or so clones; roughly 93% were observed only once. Around 1.6% of the sample belongs to the ten largest clones. Sample: peripheral blood mononuclear cells. The receptor source for this set is a man aged 45-65 years in good health. Some clones in this sample may be carry-over from other donors' samples.

The rearrangement uses TRBV29-1 and TRBJ2-7; D is unresolved. This CDR3 spans 12 amino acids. V gave up 6 bases and J gave up 3 bases, with 12 bases separating them. The germline V gene encodes CDR1 SQVTM and CDR2 ANQGSEA. As DNA, the CDR3 is TGCAGCGTACGGACGGGCCGCTACGAGCAGTACTTC. Translating it yields CSVRTGRYEQYF.

There are a few counts of this clone. The chain joins TRBV7-8 to TRBJ1-1; 10 bases match TRBD1. The trim removed 1 base at V and 1 base at J, leaving 3 bases unmatched. This CDR3 is 16 amino acids long. Germline V gene data show CDR1 as SGHVS and CDR2 as FQNEAQ. CDR3 protein: CASSLVRDRGNTEAFF. CDR3 DNA sequence: TGTGCCAGCAGCTTAGTCCGGGACAGGGGGAACACTGAAGCTTTCTTT.

J is TRBJ2-3 and V is TRBV19; D unresolved. The germline gives CDR1 LNHDA, CDR2 SQIVND (reference sequence). Trimming removed 4 bases at V and 2 bases at J, with 10 bases between. This CDR3 is built from 14 residues. The CDR3 loop is CASSSRQFTDTQYF. CDR3 bases: TGTGCCAGTAGTAGTCGACAATTCACAGATACGCAGTATTTT.

The chain combines TRBV5-1 with TRBJ1-2; TRBD1 agrees at 7 bases. The germline V gene encodes CDR1 SGHRS and CDR2 YFSETQ. The CDR3 is 16 amino acids. Unmatched junction bases numbered 9, after V lost 2 bases and J lost 2 bases. The CDR3 sequence: CASSFTGEQGNYGYTF. CDR3 coding DNA: TGCGCCAGCAGCTTCACGGGAGAACAGGGGAACTATGGCTACACCTTC.

This clone is a singleton in its sample. This chain joins TRBV30 and TRBJ1-2; 10 nucleotides agree with TRBD1. Looked up from germline, CDR1 is GTSNPN and CDR2 is SVGIG (reference sequence). The V and J ends lost 3 bases and 0 bases, in that order; junction bases with no gene match: 4. CDR3 length: 15 amino acids. The CDR3 sequence: CAWSGQGEANYGYTF. DNA for the CDR3: TGTGCCTGGAGCGGACAGGGGGAAGCTAACTATGGCTACACCTTC.

The chain combines TRBV7-6 with TRBJ2-1; TRBD1 matches 10 bases. After removal of 5 bases from V and 6 bases from J, the junction contained 1 base not matched to a gene. Looked up from germline, CDR1 is SGHVS and CDR2 is FNYEAQ. The CDR3 is made up of 13 amino acids. The DNA of the CDR3 is TGTGCCAGCAGCAGGACAGGGGGCAATGAGCAGTTCTTC. It is translated as CASSRTGGNEQFF.

The chain has TRBV27 and TRBJ2-1; TRBD1 might be the D (5 bases). The V and J ends lost 6 bases and 8 bases respectively, with 14 bases between them. Germline CDR1 is MNHEY and CDR2 is SMNVEV (reference sequence). The CDR3 has 13 residues. As DNA, the CDR3 is TGTGCCAGCAGCCTATTCCTAGGGGATGAGCAGTTCTTC. Amino acid sequence: CASSLFLGDEQFF.

The gene calls are TRBV6-1 and TRBJ2-1, with unresolved D. V was trimmed by 6 bases and J by 6 bases, leaving 6 bases between them. Germline V CDR1 and CDR2: MNHNS, SASEGT. The CDR3 consists of 11 residues. DNA for the CDR3: TGTGCCAGCAGGCTAGGCAATGAGCAGTTCTTC. Amino acid sequence: CASRLGNEQFF.

This clone turned up a few times. The chain recombines TRBV5-1 with TRBJ2-3; the D is unclear. CDR1 SGHRS and CDR2 YFSETQ come from the germline V gene. V was trimmed by 4 bases and J by 0 bases, leaving 6 bases between them. The CDR3 extends over 13 amino acids. CDR3 bases: TGCGCCAGCAGCGGCACTAGCACAGATACGCAGTATTTT. It encodes CASSGTSTDTQYF.

The chain employs TRBV6-1 and TRBJ2-3; no clear D. V gave up 8 bases and J gave up 0 bases, with 9 bases separating them. The V gene's germline CDR1 is MNHNS and CDR2 SASEGT. The CDR3 totals 13 residues. CDR3 nucleotides: TGTGCCAGCGGCCTTCGTAGCACAGATACGCAGTATTTT. This gives the protein CASGLRSTDTQYF.

This rearrangement joins TRBV6-4 to TRBJ1-4; D possibly corresponds to TRBD1 (5 bases). Between the trimmed V and J ends, which lost 0 bases and 4 bases, there was a span of 9 bases. CDR3 length equals 15 residues. Germline assignment: CDR1 MRHNA and CDR2 SNTAGT. The CDR3 sequence: CASSDSDSYNEKLFF. CDR3 DNA sequence: TGTGCCAGCAGTGACTCCGACAGTTATAATGAAAAACTGTTTTTT.

The chain links TRBV10-3 to TRBJ2-7, with TRBD2 as a possible D gene (5 bases). The V gene lost 7 bases and the J gene lost 0 bases, with 13 bases spanning the gap. CDR1 and CDR2 from the germline V gene are ENHRY and SYGVKD. This CDR3 spans 14 amino acids. In DNA, the CDR3 is TGTGCCATCACCGAGGGCCCCGTCTCCTACGAGCAGTACTTC. Protein product: CAITEGPVSYEQYF.

The V call is TRBV11-2, the J call TRBJ2-5; perhaps TRBD1 as D (6 bases). The V end was cut by 5 bases, the J end by 2 bases, with 18 bases between. The CDR3 extends over 16 amino acids. The germline V gene has CDR1 SGHAT and CDR2 FQNNGV. The CDR3 bases are TGTGCCAGCAGCCTCCAGGGTACAGGGAAACAAGAGACCCAGTACTTC. Translated, it gives CASSLQGTGKQETQYF.

For this clone: The junction differs from germline at one of its ends, possibly a read error. The gene calls are TRBV7-8 and TRBJ2-7; possible D gene TRBD1, 5 bases. Germline V CDR1 and CDR2: SGHVS, FQNEAQ. The CDR3 is made up of 13 amino acids. The CDR3 here is CASTLDSSYEQYF. The DNA for the CDR3 is TGTGCCAGCACCTTAGACAGTTCCTACGAGCAGTACTTC.

The rearrangement links TRBV30 to TRBJ2-2; possible D gene TRBD2, 5 bases. CDR1 and CDR2 from the germline V gene are GTSNPN and SVGIG (reference sequence). This CDR3 is built from 14 residues. Between the trimmed V and J ends, which lost 2 bases and 1 base, there was a span of 8 bases. The CDR3 loop is CAWSLARNTGELFF. Written as DNA, the CDR3 is TGTGCCTGGAGTCTAGCACGGAACACCGGGGAGCTGTTTTTT.

The rearrangement joins TRBV7-9 to TRBJ2-7, with D possibly TRBD2 on 6 matching bases. The germline V and J ends were trimmed by 1 base and 2 bases, with 12 bases remaining between them. The germline V gene has CDR1 SEHNR and CDR2 FQNEAQ (reference sequence). The CDR3 has 15 amino acids. This chain's CDR3 is CASSLGAGGAYEQYF. Here the CDR3 DNA reads TGTGCCAGCAGCTTAGGTGCCGGGGGAGCCTACGAGCAGTACTTC.

Note on this clone: Additional DNA sequences in this sample encode the identical CDR3. This chain links TRBV4-3 with TRBJ2-7; unclear D gene. The V gene lost 1 base and the J gene lost 3 bases, with 4 bases spanning the gap. Germline CDR1 LGHNA, CDR2 YSLEER. CDR3 size: 12 residues. The CDR3 bases are TGCGCCAGCAGCCAAGGCGGCTACGAGCAGTACTTC. Encoded protein: CASSQGGYEQYF.

The V and J genes are TRBV28 and TRBJ2-5; TRBD2 matches 8 bases. The CDR3 consists of 12 residues. Losses at the gene ends were 8 bases for V and 4 bases for J; bases not matched to a gene: 3. Germline V gene sequence: CDR1 MDHEN, CDR2 SYDVKM. CDR3 nucleotide sequence: TGTGCCAGCGGGAGCGGGAGAGAGACCCAGTACTTC. Translation gives CASGSGRETQYF. Looking up the rest from reference TRBV28 and TRBJ2-5 gives the full variable domain: DVKVTQSSRYLVKRTGEKVFLECVQDMDHENMFWYRQDPGLGLRLIYFSYDVKMKEKGDIPEGYSVSREKKERFSLILESASTNQTSMYLCASGSGRETQYFGPGTRLLVL.

V is TRBV6-1 and J is TRBJ2-7; either TRBD1 or TRBD2 may fit D (5 bases each). Germline V lookup: CDR1 MNHNS, CDR2 SASEGT. The length of the CDR3 is 15 residues. Trimming left V 1 base short and J 2 bases short, with 12 bases between. CDR3 region: CASSEVRTGPYEQYF. The CDR3 DNA reads TGTGCCAGCAGTGAAGTTCGGACGGGACCCTACGAGCAGTACTTC.

The genes are TRBV2 and TRBJ1-2; a possible D gene is TRBD1 (6 bases). Trimming removed 8 bases at V and 0 bases at J, with 31 bases between. Germline V gives CDR1 SNHLY, CDR2 FYNNEI. There are 20 residues in the CDR3. The chain's CDR3 is CASPSSGASTLGPSNYGYTF. In DNA form, the CDR3 reads TGTGCCAGCCCTTCATCGGGGGCTTCCACTCTGGGGCCGTCTAACTATGGCTACACCTTC.

The V call is TRBV28, the J call TRBJ2-7; 10 bases are a match to TRBD1. The CDR3 is 14 amino acids. The germline V gene encodes CDR1 MDHEN and CDR2 SYDVKM. V gave up 4 bases and J gave up 7 bases; unmatched junction bases: 7. In DNA, the CDR3 is TGTGCCAGCAGTTCTAGACAGGGGGCTTGGGAGCAGTACTTC. It is translated as CASSSRQGAWEQYF. Complete variable domain (other parts from reference TRBV28 and TRBJ2-7): DVKVTQSSRYLVKRTGEKVFLECVQDMDHENMFWYRQDPGLGLRLIYFSYDVKMKEKGDIPEGYSVSREKKERFSLILESASTNQTSMYLCASSSRQGAWEQYFGPGTRLTVT.

The rearrangement links TRBV5-1 to TRBJ1-4; D is undetermined. The V gene's germline CDR1 is SGHRS and CDR2 YFSETQ. CDR3 length: 15 residues. Trimming took off 0 bases at V and 6 bases at J, with 12 bases between the two ends. The DNA for the CDR3 is TGCGCCAGCAGCTTGGATGTACAGAAATATGAAAAACTGTTTTTT. Protein product: CASSLDVQKYEKLFF. Complete variable domain (other parts from reference TRBV5-1 and TRBJ1-4): KAGVTQTPRYLIKTRGQQVTLSCSPISGHRSVSWYQQTPGQGLQFLFEYFSETQRNKGNFPGRFSGRQFSNSRSEMNVSTLELGDSALYLCASSLDVQKYEKLFFGSGTQLSVL.

This chain links TRBV5-1 with TRBJ2-7; 9 positions agree with TRBD1. Germline V CDR1 and CDR2: SGHRS, YFSETQ. The CDR3 contains 14 residues. V trimming: 3 bases; J trimming: 3 bases; junction bases outside the gene matches: 4. CDR3 sequence reads: CASSSGQGGYEQYF. The CDR3, as DNA: TGCGCCAGCAGCTCGGGACAGGGAGGCTACGAGCAGTACTTC.

The rearrangement links TRBV19 to TRBJ2-1, with 10 nucleotides matching TRBD2. The CDR3 extends over 15 amino acids. Unmatched junction bases numbered 3, after V lost 3 bases and J lost 4 bases. CDR1 LNHDA and CDR2 SQIVND come from the germline V gene (reference sequence). The CDR3 is CASSIGLAAYNEQFF. Here the CDR3 DNA reads TGTGCCAGTAGTATCGGACTAGCGGCTTACAATGAGCAGTTCTTC.

The chain links TRBV5-1 to TRBJ2-2, with 10 bases matching TRBD2. There are 17 residues in the CDR3. Germline V gene sequence: CDR1 SGHRS, CDR2 YFSETQ. Unmatched junction bases numbered 16, after V lost 6 bases and J lost 8 bases. This chain's CDR3 is CASTPRGGLANGGELFF. The CDR3 DNA sequence: TGCGCCAGCACCCCTCGGGGGGGACTAGCGAATGGTGGGGAGCTGTTTTTT.

The chain recombines TRBV7-7 with TRBJ2-1, with 13 bases aligning to TRBD2. The CDR3 runs to 19 residues. Germline loops: CDR1 SSHAT, CDR2 FNYEAQ (reference sequence). Trimming took 5 bases from V and 8 from J; bases not matched to a gene: 18. The CDR3, as DNA: TGTGCCAGCAGCCCCTCTATCTCAGGACTAGCGGGAGTCAGAGATGAGCAGTTCTTC. The encoded protein is CASSPSISGLAGVRDEQFF.

The J gene is TRBJ1-2, the V gene TRBV19; TRBD1 is a possible D gene (5 bases). This CDR3 is built from 11 residues. Between the trimmed V and J ends, which lost 9 bases and 4 bases, there was a span of 9 bases. Germline CDR1 LNHDA, CDR2 SQIVND (reference sequence). The CDR3 DNA is TGTGCCAGCTGGGGCATCTATGGCTACACCTTC. Encoded protein: CASWGIYGYTF.

This clone was seen a handful of times. This sequence joins TRBV6-5 and TRBJ2-7, with 8 nucleotides matching TRBD1. V lost 4 bases, J lost 7 bases, and 9 bases stayed unmatched. This CDR3 region has 14 residues. Germline CDR1 reads MNHEY; CDR2 reads SVGAGI. The CDR3 here is CASSFHGTGGEQYF. DNA for the CDR3: TGTGCCAGCAGTTTCCATGGAACAGGGGGGGAGCAGTACTTC.